Given below is one TCR beta chain in context. Its antigen is still unknown. The CDR3 has 15 amino acids. In germline, CDR1 is MRHNA, CDR2 SNTAGT. These data are taken from a study of monozygotic twins with inflammatory bowel disease. Overall study results and limits: The analysis did not separate different T cell subtypes. Especially with disease activity, IBD patients had fewer clonotypes in common with others than healthy twins did. Healthy co-twins, by inverse Simpson, had higher TCRbeta diversity than their siblings with IBD.

Incorporation of UMIs carrying a 6-nucleotide sample barcode was performed by template switching. After re-calling the 5' RACE reads, TCRdb lists one entry per CDR3 protein, DNA absent. The sample table sets out about 380,000 distinct CDR3 sequences. This receptor was identified in a human donor with ulcerative colitis or Crohn's disease, or a healthy co-twin of an affected twin (not recorded which). This chain links TRBV6-4 with TRBJ1-2; the D gene TCRdb calls, TRBD1, cannot be checked with no DNA. Sequencing used blood. The CDR3 reads CASSEQGAKSYGYTF.